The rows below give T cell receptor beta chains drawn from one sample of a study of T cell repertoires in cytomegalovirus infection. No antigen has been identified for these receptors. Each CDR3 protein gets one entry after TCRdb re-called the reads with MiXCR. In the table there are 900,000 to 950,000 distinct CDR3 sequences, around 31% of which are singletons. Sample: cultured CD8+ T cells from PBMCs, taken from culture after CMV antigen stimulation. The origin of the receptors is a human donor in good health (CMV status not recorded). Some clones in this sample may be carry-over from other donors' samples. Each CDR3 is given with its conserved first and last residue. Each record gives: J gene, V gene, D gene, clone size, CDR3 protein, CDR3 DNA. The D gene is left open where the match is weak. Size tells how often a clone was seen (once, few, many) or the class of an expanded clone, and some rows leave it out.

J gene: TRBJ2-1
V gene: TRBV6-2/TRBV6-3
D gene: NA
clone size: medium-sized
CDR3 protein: CASSPTANEQFF
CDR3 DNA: TGTGCCAGCAGTCCCACGGCCAATGAGCAGTTCTTC

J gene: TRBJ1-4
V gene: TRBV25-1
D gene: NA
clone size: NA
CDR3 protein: CASSEHRVVDEKLFF
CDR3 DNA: TGTGCCAGCAGTGAGCACAGGGTAGTGGATGAAAAACTGTTTTTT

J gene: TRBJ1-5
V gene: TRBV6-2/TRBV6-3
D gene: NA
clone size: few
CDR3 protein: CASKKTRREPYSNQPQHF
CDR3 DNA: TGTGCCAGCAAAAAAACCCGGCGGGAACCTTATAGCAATCAGCCCCAGCATTTT

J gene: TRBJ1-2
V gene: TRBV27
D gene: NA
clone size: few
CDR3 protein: CASSDGQSYGYTF
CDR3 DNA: TGTGCCAGCAGCGATGGACAGAGCTATGGCTACACCTTC

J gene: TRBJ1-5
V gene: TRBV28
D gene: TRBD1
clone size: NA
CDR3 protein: CASRTGVRNQPQHF
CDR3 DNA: TGTGCCAGCAGGACAGGGGTGAGGAATCAGCCCCAGCATTTT

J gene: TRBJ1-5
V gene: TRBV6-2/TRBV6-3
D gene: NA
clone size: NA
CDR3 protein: CACSVGTTLSNQPQHF
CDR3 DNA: TGTGCCTGCTCTGTGGGGACTACTCTTAGCAATCAGCCCCAGCATTTT

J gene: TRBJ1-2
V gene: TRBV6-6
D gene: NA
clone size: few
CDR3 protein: CASSYSLETGNYGYTF
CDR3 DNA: TGTGCCAGCAGTTACTCTCTCGAGACTGGAAACTATGGCTACACCTTC

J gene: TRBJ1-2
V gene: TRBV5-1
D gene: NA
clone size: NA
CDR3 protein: CASTENFYWDGANYGYTF
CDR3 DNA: TGCGCCAGCACCGAGAACTTTTACTGGGACGGCGCAAACTATGGCTACACCTTC

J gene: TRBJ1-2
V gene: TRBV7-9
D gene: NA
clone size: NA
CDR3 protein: CASRPGSYGYTF
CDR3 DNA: TGTGCCAGCAGACCGGGCTCTTATGGCTACACCTTC

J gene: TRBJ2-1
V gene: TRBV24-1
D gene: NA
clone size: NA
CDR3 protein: CATSDPDLYSYNEQFF
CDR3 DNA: TGTGCCACCAGTGACCCTGACCTCTACTCCTACAATGAGCAGTTCTTC

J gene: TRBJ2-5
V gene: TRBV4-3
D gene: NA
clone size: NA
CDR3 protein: CASSQDDPLGQETQYF
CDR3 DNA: TGCGCCAGCAGCCAAGACGATCCCCTGGGGCAAGAGACCCAGTACTTC

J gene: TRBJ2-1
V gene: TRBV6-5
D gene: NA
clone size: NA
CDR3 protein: CASSYTSVQGNEQFF
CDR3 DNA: TGTGCCAGCAGTTACACCAGCGTTCAGGGAAATGAGCAGTTCTTC

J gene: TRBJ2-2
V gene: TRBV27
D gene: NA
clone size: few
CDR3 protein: CASSAGSDTGELFF
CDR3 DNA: TGTGCCAGCAGTGCGGGGTCGGACACCGGGGAGCTGTTTTTT

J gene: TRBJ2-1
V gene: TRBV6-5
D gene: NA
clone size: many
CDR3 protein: CASSYSQGYNEQFF
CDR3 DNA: TGTGCCAGCAGTTACTCCCAGGGTTACAATGAGCAGTTCTTC

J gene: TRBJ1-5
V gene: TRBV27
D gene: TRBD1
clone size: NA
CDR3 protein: CASSSRQGFNQPQHF
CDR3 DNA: TGTGCCAGCAGTTCGCGACAGGGCTTCAATCAGCCCCAGCATTTT

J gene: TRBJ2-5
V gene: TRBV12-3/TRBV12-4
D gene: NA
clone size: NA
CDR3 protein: CASSYPGGAQETQYF
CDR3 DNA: TGTGCCAGCAGTTACCCCGGGGGAGCGCAAGAGACCCAGTACTTC

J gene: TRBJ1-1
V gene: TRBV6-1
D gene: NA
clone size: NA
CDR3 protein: CATLEGSREAFF
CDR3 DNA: TGTGCCACCTTGGAGGGATCCAGGGAAGCTTTCTTT

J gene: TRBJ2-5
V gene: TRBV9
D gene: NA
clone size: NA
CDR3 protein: CASSEGSGGTQETQYF
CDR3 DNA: TGTGCCAGCAGCGAGGGGAGTGGAGGGACCCAAGAGACCCAGTACTTC

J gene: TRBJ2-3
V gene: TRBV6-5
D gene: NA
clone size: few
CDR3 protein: CASSYEQASTDTQYF
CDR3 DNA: TGTGCCAGCAGTTACGAGCAGGCGAGCACAGATACGCAGTATTTT

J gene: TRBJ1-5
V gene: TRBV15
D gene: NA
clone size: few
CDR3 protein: CATSRDWGSNQPQHF
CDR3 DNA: TGTGCCACCAGCAGAGATTGGGGTTCTAATCAGCCCCAGCATTTT

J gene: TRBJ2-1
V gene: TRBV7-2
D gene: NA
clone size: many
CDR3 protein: CASSLEGGLVVHEQFF
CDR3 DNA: TGTGCCAGCAGCTTAGAGGGAGGCCTAGTAGTCCATGAGCAGTTCTTC

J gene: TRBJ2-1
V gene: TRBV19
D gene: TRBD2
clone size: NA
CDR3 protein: CVSSQIAGAYNEQFF
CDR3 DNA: TGTGTCAGTAGTCAAATAGCGGGGGCGTACAATGAGCAGTTCTTC

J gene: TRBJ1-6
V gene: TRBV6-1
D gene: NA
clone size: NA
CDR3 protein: CASSEGKGWPLHF
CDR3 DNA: TGTGCCAGCAGTGAAGGAAAGGGTTGGCCCCTCCACTTT

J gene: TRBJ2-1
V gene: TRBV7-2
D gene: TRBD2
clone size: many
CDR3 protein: CASSHHPGGGNEQFF
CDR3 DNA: TGTGCCAGCAGCCACCACCCAGGCGGGGGCAATGAGCAGTTCTTC

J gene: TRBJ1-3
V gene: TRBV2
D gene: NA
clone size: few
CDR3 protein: CASSETEDSGNTIYF
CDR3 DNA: TGTGCCAGCAGTGAGACCGAAGACTCTGGAAACACCATATATTTT

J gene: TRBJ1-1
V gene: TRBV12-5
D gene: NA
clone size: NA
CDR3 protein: CTSGSGTFTEAFF
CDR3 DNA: TGTACTAGTGGCTCCGGGACCTTCACTGAAGCTTTCTTT

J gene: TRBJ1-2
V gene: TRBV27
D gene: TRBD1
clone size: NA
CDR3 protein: CASSLMTGGPSYTF
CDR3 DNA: TGTGCCAGCAGTTTAATGACAGGGGGCCCGAGCTACACCTTC

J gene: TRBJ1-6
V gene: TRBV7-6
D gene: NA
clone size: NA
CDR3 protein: CASSLGTGHTNF
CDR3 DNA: TGTGCCAGCAGCTTAGGTACAGGCCACACAAACTTT

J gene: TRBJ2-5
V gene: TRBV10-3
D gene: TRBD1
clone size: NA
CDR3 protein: CATQRGQGRETQYF
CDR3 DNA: TGTGCCACCCAGAGGGGACAGGGGAGAGAGACCCAGTACTTC

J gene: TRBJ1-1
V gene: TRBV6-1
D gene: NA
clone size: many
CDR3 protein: CASILPRGGNMNTEAFF
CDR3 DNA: TGTGCCAGCATCCTCCCGCGGGGGGGCAACATGAACACTGAAGCTTTCTTT

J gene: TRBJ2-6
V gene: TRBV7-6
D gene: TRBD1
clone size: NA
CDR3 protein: CVSSRTGTGPGANVLTF
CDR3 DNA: TGTGTCAGCAGCCGCACCGGGACAGGGCCTGGGGCCAACGTCCTGACTTTC

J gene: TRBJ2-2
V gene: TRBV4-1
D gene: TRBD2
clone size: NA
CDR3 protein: CASSQELAGGGNTGELFF
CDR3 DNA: TGCGCCAGCAGCCAAGAACTAGCGGGGGGTGGGAACACCGGGGAGCTGTTTTTT

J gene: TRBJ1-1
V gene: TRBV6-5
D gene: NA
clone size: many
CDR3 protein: CASSYGGRNTEAFF
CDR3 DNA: TGTGCCAGCAGTTACGGGGGTCGGAACACTGAAGCTTTCTTT

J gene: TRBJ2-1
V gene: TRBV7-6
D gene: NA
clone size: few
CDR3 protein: CASSLAWGGDENEQFF
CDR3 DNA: TGTGCCAGCAGCTTAGCTTGGGGCGGGGACGAGAATGAGCAGTTCTTC

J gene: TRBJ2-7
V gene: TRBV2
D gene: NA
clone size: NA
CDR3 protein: CASSETGAPNNEQYF
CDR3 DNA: TGTGCCAGCAGTGAAACAGGTGCCCCTAACAACGAGCAGTACTTC